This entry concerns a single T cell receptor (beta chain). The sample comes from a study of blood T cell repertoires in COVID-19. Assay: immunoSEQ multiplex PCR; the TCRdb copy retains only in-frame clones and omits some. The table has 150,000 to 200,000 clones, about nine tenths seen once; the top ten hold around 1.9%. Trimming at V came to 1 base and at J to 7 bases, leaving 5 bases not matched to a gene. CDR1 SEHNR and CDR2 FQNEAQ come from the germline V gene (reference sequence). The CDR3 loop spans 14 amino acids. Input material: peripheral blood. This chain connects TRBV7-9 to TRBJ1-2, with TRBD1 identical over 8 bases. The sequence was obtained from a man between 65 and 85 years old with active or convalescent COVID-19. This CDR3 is CASSLVRGRGGYTF. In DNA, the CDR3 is TGTGCCAGCAGCTTAGTCAGGGGGCGCGGTGGCTACACCTTC. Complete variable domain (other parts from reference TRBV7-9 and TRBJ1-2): DTGVSQNPRHKITKRGQNVTFRCDPISEHNRLYWYRQTLGQGPEFLTYFQNEAQLEKSRLLSDRFSAERPKGSFSTLEIQRTEQGDSAMYLCASSLVRGRGGYTFGSGTRLTVV.